The 7 T cell receptor beta chains below were found in one sample sequenced in a study of blood T cell repertoires in COVID-19. Generated by immunoSEQ multiplex PCR, the TCRdb table keeps only in-frame clones and is missing some. The table shows some 100,000 clones, with more than 75% occurring only once. The sequenced material came from peripheral blood. The receptors shown here come from a human donor in a cohort sampled during active COVID-19.

Here the CDR3 DNA reads TGTGCCAGCAGACCTAGTAGCGGGGGTCCCTACGAGCAGTACTTC. This codes for CASRPSSGGPYEQYF. The chain uses TRBV6-2 or TRBV6-3 and TRBJ2-7; 9 bases agree with TRBD2. Germline V CDR1 and CDR2: MNHEY, SVGEGT. The CDR3 is made up of 15 amino acids. V shed 6 bases, J shed 2 bases, and the junction held 8 bases outside the gene matches.

The chain has TRBV6-5 and TRBJ2-3, with D perhaps matching TRBD1 (5 bases). The CDR3 sequence is 13 residues long. Germline CDR1 MNHEY, CDR2 SVGAGI. V was cut by 6 bases and J by 1 base, with 8 bases left in between. The DNA of the CDR3 is TGTGCCAGCAGGGCAGGGCGCACAGATACGCAGTATTTT. Its translation: CASRAGRTDTQYF.

The chain carries TRBV19 and TRBJ2-3, with 8 bases identical to TRBD1. Germline values: CDR1 LNHDA, CDR2 SQIVND (reference sequence). The CDR3 totals 14 residues. The V segment lost 6 bases and the J segment 0 bases; nucleotides outside the gene matches: 2. In nucleotides, the CDR3 is TGTGCCAGTAGCGGGACAGGTAGCACAGATACGCAGTATTTT. It codes for CASSGTGSTDTQYF.

The chain links TRBV4-3 to TRBJ2-7; 8 positions match TRBD1. Germline V lookup: CDR1 LGHNA, CDR2 YSLEER. The CDR3 extends over 15 amino acids. V trimming: 1 base; J trimming: 4 bases; junction bases outside the gene matches: 6. CDR3 residues: CASSQAAGQAYEQYF. The CDR3 DNA reads TGCGCCAGCAGCCAAGCCGCGGGACAGGCGTACGAGCAGTACTTC.

This chain joins TRBV9 and TRBJ2-3, with D possibly TRBD1 on 7 matching bases. CDR3 length: 15 amino acids. Trimming left V 1 base short and J 1 base short, with 10 bases between. Germline V CDR1 and CDR2: SGDLS, YYNGEE. The DNA for the CDR3 is TGTGCCAGCAGCGTACGGGGGACAGGCACAGATACGCAGTATTTT. Its translation: CASSVRGTGTDTQYF.

The V and J genes are TRBV7-9 and TRBJ2-5; 10 bases align to TRBD1. With 1 base clipped from V and 2 bases from J, the junction kept 1 base outside the gene matches. CDR1 and CDR2 from the germline V gene are SEHNR and FQNEAQ (reference sequence). The length of the CDR3 is 15 residues. CDR3 DNA: TGTGCCAGCAGCTTAGGACAGGGGGCACAAGAGACCCAGTACTTC. This encodes CASSLGQGAQETQYF.

This chain uses TRBV10-2 with TRBJ1-5, with D possibly being TRBD1 (6 bases). V lost 4 bases and J lost 7, with 11 bases in between. The CDR3 extends over 13 amino acids. Germline V gene data show CDR1 as WSHSY and CDR2 as SAAADI. The CDR3 loop reads CASSVPGEQPQHF. The CDR3 region has the DNA TGCGCCAGCAGTGTCCCAGGGGAGCAGCCCCAGCATTTT.